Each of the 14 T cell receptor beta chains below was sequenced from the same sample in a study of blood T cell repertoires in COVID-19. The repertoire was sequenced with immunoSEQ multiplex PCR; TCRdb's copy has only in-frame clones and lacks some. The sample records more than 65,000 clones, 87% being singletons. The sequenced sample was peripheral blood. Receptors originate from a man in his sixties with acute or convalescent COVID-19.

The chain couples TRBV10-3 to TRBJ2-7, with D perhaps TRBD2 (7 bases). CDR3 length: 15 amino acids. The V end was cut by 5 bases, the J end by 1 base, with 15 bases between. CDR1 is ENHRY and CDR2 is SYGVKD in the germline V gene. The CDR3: CAISLGGTYSYEQYF. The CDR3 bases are TGTGCCATCAGTCTGGGGGGGACATATTCCTACGAGCAGTACTTC.

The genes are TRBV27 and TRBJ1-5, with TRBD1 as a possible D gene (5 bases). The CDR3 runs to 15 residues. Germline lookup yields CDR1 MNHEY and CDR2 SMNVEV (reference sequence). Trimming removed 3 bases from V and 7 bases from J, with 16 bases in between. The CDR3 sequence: CASSFVPLGVQPQHF. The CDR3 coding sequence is TGTGCCAGCAGTTTTGTACCCTTAGGGGTGCAGCCCCAGCATTTT.

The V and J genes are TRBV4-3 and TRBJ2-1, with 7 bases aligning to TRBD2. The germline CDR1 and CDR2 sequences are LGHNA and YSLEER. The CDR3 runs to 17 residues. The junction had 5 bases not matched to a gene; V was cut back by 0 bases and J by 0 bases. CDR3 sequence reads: CASSQDQAGSSYNEQFF. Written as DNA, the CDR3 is TGCGCCAGCAGCCAAGATCAAGCGGGGAGCTCCTACAATGAGCAGTTCTTC.

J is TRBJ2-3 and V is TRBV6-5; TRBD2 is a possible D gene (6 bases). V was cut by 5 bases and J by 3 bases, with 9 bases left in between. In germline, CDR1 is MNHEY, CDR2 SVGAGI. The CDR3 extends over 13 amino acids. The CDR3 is CASSMRGTDTQYF. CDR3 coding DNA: TGTGCCAGCAGTATGCGGGGAACAGATACGCAGTATTTT.

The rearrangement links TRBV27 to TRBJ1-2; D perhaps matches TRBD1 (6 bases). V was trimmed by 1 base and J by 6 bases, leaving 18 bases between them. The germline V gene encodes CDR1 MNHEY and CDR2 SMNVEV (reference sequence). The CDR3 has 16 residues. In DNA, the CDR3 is TGTGCCAGCAGTTTATTAGGTGGCGGGGGCGGTCATGGCTACACCTTC. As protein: CASSLLGGGGGHGYTF.

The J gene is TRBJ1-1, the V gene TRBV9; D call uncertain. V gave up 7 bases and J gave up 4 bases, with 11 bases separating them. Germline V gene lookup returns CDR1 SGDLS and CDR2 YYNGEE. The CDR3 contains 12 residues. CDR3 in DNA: TGTGCCAGCCCTACCACCTTCACTGAAGCTTTCTTT. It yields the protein CASPTTFTEAFF.

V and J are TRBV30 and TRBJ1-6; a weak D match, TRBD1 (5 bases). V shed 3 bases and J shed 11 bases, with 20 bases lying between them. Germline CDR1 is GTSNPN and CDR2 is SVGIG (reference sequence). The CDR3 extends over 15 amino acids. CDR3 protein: CAWSPTFGGSAPLHF. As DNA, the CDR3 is TGTGCCTGGAGCCCAACCTTCGGGGGTTCGGCACCCCTCCACTTT.

This CDR3 reads CASSSGDRGHTEAFF. The CDR3 DNA sequence: TGTGCCAGTAGTTCGGGGGACAGGGGGCACACTGAAGCTTTCTTT. V gene TRBV19 combines with J gene TRBJ1-1; 12 bases line up with TRBD1. This CDR3 comprises 15 residues. Germline-derived CDR1 and CDR2 are LNHDA and SQIVND (reference sequence). The ends lost 5 bases at V and 3 bases at J; junction bases unmatched: 4.

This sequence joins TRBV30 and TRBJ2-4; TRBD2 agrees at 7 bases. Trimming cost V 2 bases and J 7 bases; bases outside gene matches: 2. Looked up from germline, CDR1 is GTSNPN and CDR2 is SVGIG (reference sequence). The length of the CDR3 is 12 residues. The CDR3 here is CAWSLLANIQYF. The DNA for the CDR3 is TGTGCCTGGAGTTTACTAGCGAACATTCAGTACTTC.

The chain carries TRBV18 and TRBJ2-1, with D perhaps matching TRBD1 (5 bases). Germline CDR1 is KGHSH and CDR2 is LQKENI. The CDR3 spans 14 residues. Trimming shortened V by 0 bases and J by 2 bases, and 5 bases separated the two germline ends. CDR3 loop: CASSPPTAYNEQFF. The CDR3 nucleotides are TGTGCCAGCTCACCACCGACAGCCTACAATGAGCAGTTCTTC.

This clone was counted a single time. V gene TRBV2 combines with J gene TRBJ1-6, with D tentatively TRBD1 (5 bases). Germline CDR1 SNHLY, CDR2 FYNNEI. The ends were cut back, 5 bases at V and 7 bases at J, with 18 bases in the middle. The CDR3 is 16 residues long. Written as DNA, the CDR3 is TGTGCCAGCAGTCCCCTTATAGGAGGGACCAATTCACCCCTCCACTTT. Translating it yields CASSPLIGGTNSPLHF.

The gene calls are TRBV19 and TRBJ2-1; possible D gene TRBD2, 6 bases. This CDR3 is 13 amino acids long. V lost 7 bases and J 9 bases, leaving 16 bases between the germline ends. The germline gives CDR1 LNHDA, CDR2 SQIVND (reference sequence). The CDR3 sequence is CASTAGSGGEQFF. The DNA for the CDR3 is TGTGCCAGTACCGCCGGGTCCGGGGGTGAGCAGTTCTTC.

The CDR3 DNA sequence: TGTGCCAGCAGCGCGCGAAACAGCTATAACTATGGCTACACCTTC. It codes for CASSARNSYNYGYTF. The J gene is TRBJ1-2, the V gene TRBV5-4; D is ambiguous. Trimming took off 4 bases at V and 1 base at J, with 14 bases between the two ends. The CDR3 is 15 residues long. Germline CDR1 and CDR2: SGHNT and YYREEE (reference sequence). The full variable domain, its missing parts supplied by reference TRBV5-4 and TRBJ1-2, is ETGVTQSPTHLIKTRGQQVTLRCSSQSGHNTVSWYQQALGQGPQFIFQYYREEENGRGNFPPRFSGLQFPNYSSELNVNALELDDSALYLCASSARNSYNYGYTFGSGTRLTVV.

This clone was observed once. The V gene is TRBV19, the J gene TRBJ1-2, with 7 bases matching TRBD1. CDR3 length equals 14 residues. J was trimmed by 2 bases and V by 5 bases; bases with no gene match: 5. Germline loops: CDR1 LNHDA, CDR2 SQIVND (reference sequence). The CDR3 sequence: CASSVQGQNYGYTF. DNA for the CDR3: TGTGCCAGTAGTGTACAGGGGCAGAACTATGGCTACACCTTC.